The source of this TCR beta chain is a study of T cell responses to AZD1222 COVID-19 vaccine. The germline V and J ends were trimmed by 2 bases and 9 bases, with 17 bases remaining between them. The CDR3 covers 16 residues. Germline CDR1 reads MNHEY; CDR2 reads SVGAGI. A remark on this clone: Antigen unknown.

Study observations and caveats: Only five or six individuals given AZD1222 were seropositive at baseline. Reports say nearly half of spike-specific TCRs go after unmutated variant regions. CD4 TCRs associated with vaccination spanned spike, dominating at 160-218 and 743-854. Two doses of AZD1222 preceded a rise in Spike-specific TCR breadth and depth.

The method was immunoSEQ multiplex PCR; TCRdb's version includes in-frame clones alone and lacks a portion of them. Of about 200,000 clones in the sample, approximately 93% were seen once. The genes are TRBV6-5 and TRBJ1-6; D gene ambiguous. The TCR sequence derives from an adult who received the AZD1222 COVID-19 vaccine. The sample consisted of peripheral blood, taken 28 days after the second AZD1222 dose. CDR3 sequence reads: CASSYGGVPPGSPLHF. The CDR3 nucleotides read TGTGCCAGCAGTTACGGCGGCGTACCCCCGGGTTCACCCCTCCACTTT.